The T cell receptor (beta chain) under discussion was sequenced for a study of T cell changes during pregnancy in multiple sclerosis. This clone occurred once. Clones were sequenced by immunoSEQ multiplex PCR, and TCRdb holds only the in-frame ones, with some missing. The profile covers 35,000 to 45,000 clones, with around 94% appearing a single time and around 8% taken by the ten largest. The specimen was CD8+ T cells from peripheral blood mononuclear cells, collected in the third trimester of pregnancy. The sequence was collected from a female donor with multiple sclerosis, enrolled in a pregnancy study.

The CDR3 DNA is TGTGCCAGCAGCTTGGAAGGGGTCACTGAAGCTTTCTTT. It specifies CASSLEGVTEAFF. The chain combines TRBV5-5 with TRBJ1-1, with D possibly TRBD1 on 5 matching bases. The CDR3 spans 13 residues. V lost 0 bases to trimming and J lost 4 bases, with 7 bases between them. Germline V gene lookup returns CDR1 SGHKS and CDR2 YYEKEE (reference sequence).